This is a list of T cell receptor beta chains from one sample in a study of cytomegalovirus exposure and HLA in healthy donors. The data were produced by immunoSEQ multiplex PCR, yet TCRdb's version contains in-frame clones alone and is incomplete. The table has approximately 120,000 clones, around 82% seen once. Material: PBMCs. The receptors originated from a man aged 50 or older in good health and CMV-seronegative. CDR3s include the opening cysteine and the closing phenylalanine or tryptophan.

TRBV19	TRBJ2-3	CASSIRGPTDTQYF
TRBV6-5	TRBJ2-5	CASSYSRDRDPQYF
TRBV28	TRBJ2-7	CASSPSMRGRAYEQYF
TRBV6-1	TRBJ1-5	CASRSTGPNQPQHF
TRBV7-9	TRBJ1-2	CASSPGQGVYGYTF
TRBV19	TRBJ2-3	CASSMGGGVDTQYF
TRBV15	TRBJ1-3	CATSRDFRGTIYF
TRBV7-2	TRBJ2-2	CASSPPTTRTTGELFF
TRBV2	TRBJ2-5	CASRAQETQYF
TRBV18	TRBJ2-7	CASSPGGTSGSVQYF
TRBV6-1	TRBJ1-1	CASSATEGTEAFF
TRBV30	TRBJ2-1	CAWSPPYFGEQFF